Each of the 19 T cell receptor beta chains below was sequenced from the same sample in a study of cytomegalovirus exposure and HLA in healthy donors. The primer mix had 60 Vbeta and 13 Jbeta primers. Sequenced by immunoSEQ multiplex PCR; TCRdb stores in-frame clones only, minus some. The data contain approximately 220,000 clones, about three quarters of them singletons. Sequencing was performed on PBMCs. These receptors originate from a male donor in good health and CMV-seronegative.

The V and J genes are TRBV7-3 and TRBJ2-3, with TRBD2 identical over 8 bases. This CDR3 region has 16 residues. Germline V gene sequence: CDR1 SGHTA, CDR2 FQGTGA. V was clipped by 2 bases and J by 5 bases; unmatched bases: 9. The CDR3 protein is CASSLGRGGAEDTQYF. The DNA for the CDR3 is TGTGCCAGCAGCTTAGGTCGGGGGGGGGCCGAAGATACGCAGTATTTT.

This clone occurred a few times. V usage is TRBV10-3 and J usage is TRBJ1-1; D unclear. The CDR3 loop spans 11 amino acids. Trimming stripped 3 bases from V and 5 bases from J, with 4 bases between. Germline lookup yields CDR1 ENHRY and CDR2 SYGVKD. CDR3 loop: CAISDSTEAFF. The CDR3 DNA reads as TGTGCCATCAGTGATAGTACTGAAGCTTTCTTT.

This rearrangement joins TRBV4-2 to TRBJ1-1, with 8 bases lining up with TRBD1. CDR3 length: 17 residues. The germline V gene has CDR1 LGHNA and CDR2 YNFKEQ. J gave up 0 bases and V 0 bases, and 6 bases lay outside the gene matches. This chain's CDR3 is CASSQDPAQGVNTEAFF. DNA for the CDR3: TGTGCCAGCAGCCAAGATCCCGCACAGGGGGTGAACACTGAAGCTTTCTTT.

The gene calls are TRBV30 and TRBJ1-4, with D maybe TRBD1 (5 bases). The V end was cut by 4 bases, the J end by 7 bases, with 7 bases between. CDR3 length: 11 amino acids. Germline V CDR1 and CDR2: GTSNPN, SVGIG (reference sequence). CDR3 sequence reads: CAWTTGEKLFF. As DNA, the CDR3 is TGTGCCTGGACCACAGGTGAAAAACTGTTTTTT.

V gene TRBV5-1 combines with J gene TRBJ2-7; 10 bases match TRBD1. Germline V gene sequence: CDR1 SGHRS, CDR2 YFSETQ. Trimming at V came to 4 bases and at J to 5 bases, leaving 6 bases not matched to a gene. The CDR3 consists of 14 residues. CDR3 in amino acids: CASSIGQGVDEQYF. CDR3 DNA: TGCGCCAGCAGCATCGGACAGGGGGTCGACGAGCAGTACTTC. Filled out from reference TRBV5-1 and TRBJ2-7, the complete variable domain reads KAGVTQTPRYLIKTRGQQVTLSCSPISGHRSVSWYQQTPGQGLQFLFEYFSETQRNKGNFPGRFSGRQFSNSRSEMNVSTLELGDSALYLCASSIGQGVDEQYFGPGTRLTVT.

This chain links TRBV6-5 with TRBJ1-2, with D possibly matching TRBD1 (5 bases). This CDR3 comprises 15 residues. The germline CDR1 and CDR2 sequences are MNHEY and SVGAGI. Deletions cut 2 bases from V and 5 bases from J, with 15 bases between. As DNA, the CDR3 is TGTGCCAGCAGTTACGATCCCCAGGGTCAATATGGCTACACCTTC. Amino acid sequence: CASSYDPQGQYGYTF.

This clone has a handful of counts. The chain has TRBV6-5 and TRBJ2-5; D is possibly TRBD1 (6 bases). Trimming pared 2 bases from V and 5 bases from J, leaving 18 bases between. The CDR3 is 16 residues long. In germline, CDR1 is MNHEY, CDR2 SVGAGI. CDR3 region: CASSYESRGGLETQYF. DNA for the CDR3: TGTGCCAGCAGTTACGAGTCCAGGGGCGGTTTGGAGACCCAGTACTTC.

This clone showed up just once. The chain has TRBV7-3 and TRBJ2-3; D is unclear. CDR1 is SGHTA, CDR2 FQGTGA, per germline. Trimming cost V 5 bases and J 0 bases, with 12 bases left between them. This CDR3 has 15 amino acids. The CDR3 DNA is TGTGCCAGCAGCCAGGATCTTGGTAGCACAGATACGCAGTATTTT. Translated: CASSQDLGSTDTQYF.

This chain joins TRBV5-1 and TRBJ2-7; 9 nucleotides line up with TRBD1. Trimming took 3 bases from V and 3 from J; bases not matched to a gene: 7. Germline CDR1 and CDR2: SGHRS and YFSETQ. The CDR3 is 15 residues long. The CDR3 here is CASSSTGTGIYEQYF. CDR3 DNA: TGCGCCAGCAGCTCTACCGGGACAGGGATCTACGAGCAGTACTTC.

This clone was detected once. The chain has TRBV19 and TRBJ2-3, with D possibly being TRBD1 (7 bases). The ends were cut back, 7 bases at V and 0 bases at J, with 11 bases in the middle. CDR3 length: 14 amino acids. Germline assignment: CDR1 LNHDA and CDR2 SQIVND (reference sequence). The CDR3 coding sequence is TGTGCCAGTAAGGAGGGGGCTAGCACAGATACGCAGTATTTT. This codes for CASKEGASTDTQYF.

In this sample, this clone turned up a few times. The chain combines TRBV2 with TRBJ1-4; 10 bases match TRBD1. Germline CDR1 is SNHLY and CDR2 is FYNNEI. J gave up 6 bases and V 7 bases, and 5 bases lay outside the gene matches. The CDR3 has 14 residues. CDR3 nucleotide sequence: TGTGCCAGCACCTGGACAGGGGGAGATGAAAAACTGTTTTTT. It is translated as CASTWTGGDEKLFF. The full variable domain, its missing parts supplied by reference TRBV2 and TRBJ1-4, is EPEVTQTPSHQVTQMGQEVILRCVPISNHLYFYWYRQILGQKVEFLVSFYNNEISEKSEIFDDQFSVERPDGSNFTLKIRSTKLEDSAMYFCASTWTGGDEKLFFGSGTQLSVL.

The rearrangement uses TRBV28 and TRBJ2-1; 9 bases match TRBD1. V was pared by 5 bases and J by 5 bases, with 7 bases of the junction left unmatched. The CDR3 is 15 residues long. Germline CDR1 and CDR2: MDHEN and SYDVKM. The CDR3 nucleotides are TGTGCCAGCAGTAACGGACAGGGGTGGGACAATGAGCAGTTCTTC. Residues: CASSNGQGWDNEQFF.

The chain couples TRBV4-3 to TRBJ1-4; 8 bases are shared with TRBD1. The CDR3 is 15 residues long. The V and J ends lost 2 bases and 8 bases, in that order; junction bases with no gene match: 7. CDR1 LGHNA and CDR2 YSLEER come from the germline V gene. In nucleotides, the CDR3 is TGCGCCAGCAGCCAAACCCAGGGGGCCGGAGAAAAACTGTTTTTT. Amino acid sequence: CASSQTQGAGEKLFF.

The chain joins TRBV7-8 to TRBJ1-2, with 10 bases that match TRBD1. This CDR3 is built from 15 residues. V shed 6 bases, J shed 6 bases, and the junction held 10 bases outside the gene matches. Germline V gene data show CDR1 as SGHVS and CDR2 as FQNEAQ. CDR3 region: CASSHPTGTGDGYTF. The DNA of the CDR3 is TGTGCCAGCAGTCACCCGACCGGGACAGGGGATGGCTACACCTTC.

This rearrangement joins TRBV11-2 to TRBJ2-5; a weak D match, TRBD2 (5 bases). Deletions cut 3 bases from V and 2 bases from J, with 13 bases between. This CDR3 spans 15 amino acids. Germline-derived CDR1 and CDR2 are SGHAT and FQNNGV. CDR3 DNA: TGTGCCAGCAGCTTGTTTGTCCGGAGGCAAGAGACCCAGTACTTC. This encodes CASSLFVRRQETQYF.

The chain links TRBV18 to TRBJ2-1; no clear D gene. The CDR3 loop spans 15 amino acids. With 1 base removed from V and 0 bases from J, the gap between germline ends came to 7 bases. Per the germline V gene, CDR1 is KGHSH and CDR2 is LQKENI. CDR3 in amino acids: CASSPLRSSYNEQFF. In nucleotides, the CDR3 is TGTGCCAGCTCACCACTCCGTAGCTCCTACAATGAGCAGTTCTTC.

This chain links TRBV4-1 with TRBJ2-7, with 7 bases fitting TRBD1. Germline trimming cut 3 bases from V and 2 bases from J; bases unmatched to any gene: 7. The CDR3 is made up of 15 amino acids. The germline gives CDR1 MGHRA, CDR2 YSYEKL. CDR3: CASSQKTGDPYEQYF. CDR3 bases: TGCGCCAGCAGCCAGAAAACAGGGGACCCCTACGAGCAGTACTTC.

The rearrangement uses TRBV19 and TRBJ2-7; 10 positions match TRBD1. There are 15 residues in the CDR3. Germline values: CDR1 LNHDA, CDR2 SQIVND (reference sequence). V dropped 5 bases and J dropped 3; count of bases not matched to a gene: 7. CDR3 in amino acids: CASSLSTGGFYEQYF. The DNA of the CDR3 is TGTGCCAGTAGTCTTTCGACAGGGGGCTTCTACGAGCAGTACTTC.

The V gene is TRBV4-2, the J gene TRBJ1-2, with a possible D match to TRBD1 (6 bases). Germline V lookup: CDR1 LGHNA, CDR2 YNFKEQ. Trimming removed 3 bases at V and 2 bases at J, with 16 bases between. This CDR3 has 16 amino acids. The DNA for the CDR3 is TGTGCCAGCAGCCAGGCCGGGGGGGGGCACAACTATGGCTACACCTTC. This translates into CASSQAGGGHNYGYTF.